A selection of T cell receptor beta chains follows, all from one sample in a study of T cells in tuberculosis. Libraries were prepared by immunoSEQ multiplex PCR; TCRdb keeps only in-frame clonotypes and omits some of them. The table lists approximately 59,000 clones, around 86% of them singletons. Source material: CD1b-GMM tetramer-negative cells sorted from PBMCs. The source of these receptors is an adult woman with latent tuberculosis. Both conserved end residues are part of each CDR3. D genes are given only for firm matches.

len	j_gene	d_gene	v_gene	CDR3aa
16	TRBJ1-4	-	TRBV10-2	CASSEFHRDGREKLFF
14	TRBJ1-2	-	TRBV5-6	CASSPRDTRYGYTF
13	TRBJ1-1	-	TRBV7-2	CASSLVPEGEAFF
14	TRBJ1-2	TRBD1	TRBV5-1	CASSPGGQIFGYTF
15	TRBJ2-2	TRBD2	TRBV6-5	CASSGLAANTGELFF
15	TRBJ2-2	TRBD1	TRBV7-7	CASSYGTGNTGELFF
13	TRBJ1-2	-	TRBV19	CASSIRENYGYTF
14	TRBJ1-5	TRBD1	TRBV30	CAWRAGGSNQPQHF
15	TRBJ2-4	-	TRBV6-1	CASSEVFGVSNIQYF
16	TRBJ1-3	TRBD1	TRBV19	CASSPMTGIWGNTIYF
16	TRBJ2-7	-	TRBV7-8	CASSRRSAGLSYEQYF
15	TRBJ2-3	-	TRBV9	CASSALPGFGDTQYF
12	TRBJ1-3	-	TRBV19	CASTSSGNTIYF
13	TRBJ2-5	-	TRBV5-1	CASSLGTQETQYF
14	TRBJ2-7	-	TRBV29-1	CSARGGGGQDEQYF
12	TRBJ1-2	TRBD1	TRBV6-5	CASSGQAQGYTF
14	TRBJ1-6	TRBD1	TRBV7-3	CASSMTGVNSPLHF
16	TRBJ2-2	TRBD1	TRBV7-3	CASSRDRVVTTGELFF
11	TRBJ2-5	-	TRBV12-5	CASGSGPTQYF
13	TRBJ1-2	-	TRBV2	CASSQRGNYGYTF
16	TRBJ2-7	-	TRBV5-4	CASSYGQPIRTGEQYF